This T cell receptor beta chain was captured by sequencing in a study of long-term antiretroviral therapy in people with HIV. Investigators performed immunoSEQ version v3.0 at survey level. Sequencing used immunoSEQ multiplex PCR; TCRdb keeps in-frame clones, though not all of them. Altogether about 18,000 clones are present, approximately 80% being singletons, with the ten largest covering around 20%. Each participant with HIV received care in the United States. Trimming at V came to 6 bases and at J to 0 bases, leaving 4 bases not matched to a gene. The CDR3 covers 14 residues. The germline V gene encodes CDR1 MNHEY and CDR2 SVGAGI.

This clonotype was sampled from a woman under 30 with HIV. Sequences were derived from unsorted PBMCs, sampled 0.6 years after starting antiretroviral therapy. J is TRBJ1-1 and V is TRBV6-5; 7 positions match TRBD1. The CDR3 spells CASRRTGMNTEAFF. The CDR3 DNA reads TGTGCCAGCAGGCGGACAGGAATGAACACTGAAGCTTTCTTT.